This T cell receptor (beta chain) was sequenced for a study of T cell responses to AZD1222 COVID-19 vaccine. Concerning this clone itself: Antigen unknown.

Regarding the study as a whole: Most donors were white British, females outnumbered males, and clonal diversity was possibly underestimated. Sampling that yielded the repertoires occurred only after the peak T cell response. Regions 160-218 and 743-854 held dominance among vaccine-associated CD4 TCRs, which spanned spike.

Assay used: immunoSEQ multiplex PCR; TCRdb lists only in-frame clones, some missing. The data hold about 140,000 clones, with approximately 95% observed a single time. The source is an adult in good health. The input for sequencing was peripheral blood, taken on day 0 of MenACWY control vaccination.

The CDR3 here is CASSQDRGNMNTEAFF. The CDR3 DNA is TGTGCCAGCAGCCAAGACAGGGGCAACATGAACACTGAAGCTTTCTTT. The chain links TRBV4-2 to TRBJ1-1; weak D call: TRBD1 (6 bases). The V end lost 0 bases, the J end lost 0 bases, and 11 bases lay between the germline ends. Germline V gene sequence: CDR1 LGHNA, CDR2 YNFKEQ. CDR3 length equals 16 residues.